The next 23 T cell receptor beta chains were all read from a single sample in a study of CD8 T cells in Susac syndrome (dated by TCRdb to about 2019). Library preparation used the immunoSEQ multiplex PCR assay. RNA was extracted using the RNeasy kit, and about 0.45 to 1 microgram was reverse transcribed with random hexamers. TCRdb reran the public reads through fastp at Q25 and MiXCR, keeping productive beta chains. Rows matching on CDR3 protein sequence are summarized as one entry with the most common DNA and genes. In this sample the table shows some 200,000 distinct CDR3 sequences, 90% to 95% of which occur a single time. The ten largest clones take up approximately 0.093% of the sample. The specimen sequenced was CD4+ T cells from PBMCs. The receptor set was obtained from a human donor with multiple sclerosis.

The J gene is TRBJ2-3, the V gene TRBV12-3 or TRBV12-4; 9 bases line up with TRBD2. V shed 6 bases and J 9 bases; nucleotides not matched to a gene: 10. The CDR3 totals 14 residues. The CDR3 loop is CASSGGGGLRTQYF. CDR3 coding DNA: TGTGCCAGCAGCGGCGGGGGGGGCCTACGGACGCAGTATTTT.

A few counts support this clonotype. The rearrangement joins TRBV11-1 to TRBJ1-4; D possibly corresponds to TRBD1 (5 bases). V was cut by 5 bases and J by 5 bases, with 15 bases left in between. Germline CDR1 is SGHAT and CDR2 is FQDESV (reference sequence). This CDR3 is 15 amino acids long. The CDR3 bases are TGTGCCAGCAGCGACCGGGACGGATTAAATGAAAAACTGTTTTTT. It encodes CASSDRDGLNEKLFF. Full variable domain (remainder filled in from reference TRBV11-1 and TRBJ1-4): EAEVAQSPRYKITEKSQAVAFWCDPISGHATLYWYRQILGQGPELLVQFQDESVVDDSQLPKDRFSAERLKGVDSTLKIQPAELGDSAMYLCASSDRDGLNEKLFFGSGTQLSVL.

This sequence joins TRBV20-1 and TRBJ2-3; possible D gene TRBD1, 7 bases. There are 15 residues in the CDR3. The germline V gene has CDR1 DFQATT and CDR2 SNEGSKA (reference sequence). V lost 2 bases, J lost 2 bases, and 14 bases lay in between. The CDR3 nucleotides read TGCAGTGCTAGAAGGGGCGGGACAGTCACAGATACGCAGTATTTT. This encodes CSARRGGTVTDTQYF.

The chain combines TRBV10-1 with TRBJ2-2; TRBD1 is a possible D gene (6 bases). Germline CDR1 is WNHNN and CDR2 is SYGVQD (reference sequence). The CDR3 runs to 13 residues. With 2 bases removed from V and 6 bases from J, the gap between germline ends came to 7 bases. CDR3 sequence (DNA): TGCGCCAGCAGTGAGGACAGGCCCGGGGAGCTGTTTTTT. Residues: CASSEDRPGELFF.

CDR3 DNA sequence: TGTGCCAGCAGCAGGGGACCGACCATCTCCTACAATGAGCAGTTCTTC. This gives the protein CASSRGPTISYNEQFF. The genes are TRBV4-2 and TRBJ2-1; either TRBD1 or TRBD2 may fit D (5 bases each). CDR3 size: 16 residues. Germline lookup yields CDR1 LGHNA and CDR2 YNFKEQ. V gave up 5 bases and J gave up 0 bases, with 14 bases separating them.

This rearrangement joins TRBV3-1 to TRBJ2-5; no firm D call. Trimming left V 3 bases short and J 5 bases short, with 4 bases between. This CDR3 region has 11 residues. Germline loops: CDR1 LGHDT, CDR2 YNNKEL (reference sequence). The CDR3 region has the DNA TGTGCCAGCAGCCAGTACGAGACCCAGTACTTC. Translation: CASSQYETQYF.

This chain uses TRBV24-1 with TRBJ2-3; no clear D. Germline-derived CDR1 and CDR2 are KGHDR and SFDVKD. The ends were cut back, 10 bases at V and 2 bases at J, with 12 bases in the middle. This CDR3 has 13 residues. The CDR3 loop reads CATATRNTDTQYF. CDR3 nucleotide sequence: TGTGCCACAGCGACCCGTAACACAGATACGCAGTATTTT.

V is TRBV5-1 and J is TRBJ2-3; D perhaps matches TRBD1 (6 bases). Germline CDR1 and CDR2: SGHRS and YFSETQ. V lost 4 bases to trimming and J lost 4 bases, with 10 bases between them. CDR3 length equals 13 residues. The DNA for the CDR3 is TGCGCCAGCAGCCAACAGGGAGCAGATACGCAGTATTTT. This translates into CASSQQGADTQYF.

V gene TRBV19 combines with J gene TRBJ1-1; TRBD1 matches at 9 bases. Germline V CDR1 and CDR2: LNHDA, SQIVND (reference sequence). Trimming at V came to 4 bases and at J to 5 bases, leaving 5 bases not matched to a gene. This CDR3 has 14 amino acids. CDR3 in DNA: TGTGCCAGTAGTACACAGGGGGCGAGAACTGAAGCTTTCTTT. It specifies CASSTQGARTEAFF.

The genes are TRBV9 and TRBJ2-3; the D gene is possibly TRBD1 (6 bases). The germline gives CDR1 SGDLS, CDR2 YYNGEE. The V gene lost 4 bases and the J gene lost 5 bases, with 14 bases spanning the gap. This CDR3 comprises 14 residues. For the CDR3, the DNA is TGTGCCAGCAGCCTACTCGTACAGGGAGATACGCAGTATTTT. Amino acids: CASSLLVQGDTQYF.

The J gene is TRBJ1-2, the V gene TRBV25-1; no clear D gene. CDR3 size: 15 residues. Trimming removed 1 base from V and 2 bases from J, with 11 bases in between. Germline lookup yields CDR1 MGHDK and CDR2 SYGVNS. In DNA form, the CDR3 reads TGTGCCAGCAGTGAATTAGGGAAGGCAAACTATGGCTACACCTTC. This translates into CASSELGKANYGYTF.

This sequence joins TRBV7-9 and TRBJ2-3; D remains ambiguous. This CDR3 has 12 amino acids. Germline values: CDR1 SEHNR, CDR2 FQNEAQ (reference sequence). Trimming shortened V by 6 bases and J by 4 bases, and 8 bases separated the two germline ends. The CDR3 coding sequence is TGTGCCAGCAGTGCGAGTGCAGATACGCAGTATTTT. This encodes CASSASADTQYF.

The V gene is TRBV30, the J gene TRBJ1-2; D may be TRBD1 (6 bases). V shed 2 bases and J shed 4 bases, with 17 bases lying between them. CDR3 size: 15 residues. Germline CDR1 GTSNPN, CDR2 SVGIG (reference sequence). CDR3 sequence (DNA): TGTGCCTGGAGTCCTAGGGTGGACAGTATCTATGGCTACACCTTC. Translation gives CAWSPRVDSIYGYTF.

The chain carries TRBV20-1 and TRBJ2-6; no firm D call. Germline V lookup: CDR1 DFQATT, CDR2 SNEGSKA (reference sequence). With 0 bases removed from V and 0 bases from J, the gap between germline ends came to 12 bases. CDR3 length equals 17 residues. CDR3 nucleotide sequence: TGCAGTGCTAGAGATCGGGCAGAGAACTCTGGGGCCAACGTCCTGACTTTC. Its translation is CSARDRAENSGANVLTF.

The rearrangement uses TRBV3-1 and TRBJ2-1; TRBD2 matches 10 bases. Germline CDR1 LGHDT, CDR2 YNNKEL (reference sequence). The V and J ends lost 4 bases and 6 bases, in that order; junction bases with no gene match: 9. The CDR3 spans 16 residues. CDR3 loop: CASSPQRTSGLNEQFF. The CDR3 region has the DNA TGTGCCAGCAGCCCCCAAAGGACTAGCGGCCTCAATGAGCAGTTCTTC.

The chain is built from TRBV20-1 and TRBJ2-7, with D unresolved. Germline V CDR1 and CDR2: DFQATT, SNEGSKA (reference sequence). The CDR3 is made up of 15 amino acids. Trimming removed 0 bases at V and 1 base at J, with 13 bases between. The CDR3 region has the DNA TGCAGTGCTAGAGATAACCGACGGAGTTCCTACGAGCAGTACTTC. This encodes CSARDNRRSSYEQYF.

This clonotype showed up just once. The rearrangement links TRBV9 to TRBJ1-4; D not certain. Trimming took off 4 bases at V and 7 bases at J, with 14 bases between the two ends. This CDR3 contains 14 residues. Germline V lookup: CDR1 SGDLS, CDR2 YYNGEE. CDR3 sequence (DNA): TGTGCCAGCAGCTCCGCCGGTGCAGTTGAAAAACTGTTTTTT. Amino acid sequence: CASSSAGAVEKLFF.

This chain connects TRBV20-1 to TRBJ2-1, with D perhaps TRBD2 (6 bases). The CDR3 length is 15 residues. Trimming left V 2 bases short and J 3 bases short, with 14 bases between. Germline lookup yields CDR1 DFQATT and CDR2 SNEGSKA (reference sequence). The CDR3 coding sequence is TGCAGTGCTAGACGGGGACTCTCCAACTACAATGAGCAGTTCTTC. Its protein is CSARRGLSNYNEQFF.

This rearrangement joins TRBV7-3 to TRBJ2-5; D gene unclear. Germline V CDR1 and CDR2: SGHTA, FQGTGA. CDR3 length: 13 residues. V gave up 5 bases and J gave up 5 bases, with 12 bases separating them. CDR3 DNA: TGTGCCAGCAGCCCTAGGGTAGGGGAGACCCAGTACTTC. Protein product: CASSPRVGETQYF.

The chain has TRBV27 and TRBJ1-1; D is uncertain. V lost 1 base and J lost 4, with 10 bases in between. The germline V gene encodes CDR1 MNHEY and CDR2 SMNVEV (reference sequence). The CDR3 is 14 residues long. The CDR3 protein is CASSLLAAGTEAFF. DNA for the CDR3: TGTGCCAGCAGTTTATTGGCCGCGGGCACTGAAGCTTTCTTT.

The rearrangement joins TRBV30 to TRBJ1-1; 8 nucleotides agree with TRBD1. Per germline, CDR1 GTSNPN and CDR2 SVGIG (reference sequence). CDR3 length: 15 amino acids. The V segment lost 4 bases and the J segment 3 bases; nucleotides outside the gene matches: 10. CDR3: CAWTARDRGDTEAFF. CDR3 bases: TGTGCCTGGACGGCCAGAGACAGGGGAGACACTGAAGCTTTCTTT.

This clonotype was seen only a few times. This chain joins TRBV30 and TRBJ1-2, with D uncertain. This CDR3 comprises 12 residues. The germline V gene encodes CDR1 GTSNPN and CDR2 SVGIG (reference sequence). The V gene lost 4 bases and the J gene lost 10 bases, with 16 bases spanning the gap. CDR3: CAWMVQAIPYTF. DNA of the CDR3: TGTGCCTGGATGGTTCAGGCTATTCCCTACACCTTC. The variable domain in full, completed from reference TRBV30 and TRBJ1-2, reads SQTIHQWPATLVQPVGSPLSLECTVEGTSNPNLYWYRQAAGRGLQLLFYSVGIGQISSEVPQNLSASRPQDRQFILSSKKLLLSDSGFYLCAWMVQAIPYTFGSGTRLTVV.

The chain combines TRBV7-9 with TRBJ2-5, with D possibly being TRBD1 (6 bases). This CDR3 has 15 amino acids. V lost 5 bases and J lost 1, with 14 bases in between. Germline CDR1 reads SEHNR; CDR2 reads FQNEAQ (reference sequence). The CDR3 DNA is TGTGCCAGCAGCCTAAAACAGGGCTTCCAAGAGACCCAGTACTTC. Protein: CASSLKQGFQETQYF.